The 9 T cell receptor beta chains presented below share a single source sample, sequenced in a study of cytomegalovirus exposure and HLA in healthy donors. PCR amplification relied on 60 Vbeta primers (plus 13 Jbeta primers). Data came from immunoSEQ multiplex PCR; TCRdb stores just in-frame clones and leaves some out. The sample carries roughly 100,000 clones, 77% recorded once. The sample was PBMCs. The source of these receptors is a woman between 35 and 50 years old in good health and CMV-seropositive.

This sequence joins TRBV7-3 and TRBJ2-7; no clear D. CDR1 and CDR2 from the germline V gene are SGHTA and FQGTGA. Trimming stripped 5 bases from V and 4 bases from J, with 12 bases between. This CDR3 region has 13 residues. The DNA for the CDR3 is TGTGCCAGCAGCACCATCTGGGCTTACGAGCAGTACTTC. This translates into CASSTIWAYEQYF.

The rearrangement links TRBV4-1 to TRBJ2-1, with no clear D. V shed 2 bases and J shed 0 bases, with 20 bases lying between them. The CDR3 covers 19 residues. Germline values: CDR1 MGHRA, CDR2 YSYEKL. CDR3 sequence: CASSQRPATTASSYNEQFF. CDR3 DNA sequence: TGCGCCAGCAGCCAACGTCCAGCGACGACCGCGAGCTCCTACAATGAGCAGTTCTTC.

The chain combines TRBV18 with TRBJ1-1, with TRBD1 matching 10 bases. Trimming removed 4 bases from V and 11 bases from J; junction bases left unmatched: 16. This CDR3 comprises 16 residues. Looked up from germline, CDR1 is KGHSH and CDR2 is LQKENI. CDR3: CASSLMIGQGGGSAFF. The CDR3 nucleotides read TGTGCCAGCTCACTAATGATCGGACAGGGGGGAGGGAGCGCTTTCTTT.

The V and J genes are TRBV11-3 and TRBJ2-7; D perhaps matches TRBD1 (6 bases). The germline gives CDR1 SGHNT, CDR2 YENEEA. There are 14 residues in the CDR3. The V end was cut by 0 bases, the J end by 5 bases, with 11 bases between. The CDR3 loop reads CASSLEYRAHEQYF. In DNA, the CDR3 is TGTGCCAGCAGCTTAGAGTACAGGGCGCACGAGCAGTACTTC.

This chain uses TRBV12-5 with TRBJ2-1, with D perhaps matching TRBD1 (5 bases). This CDR3 has 14 amino acids. The V end was cut by 7 bases, the J end by 2 bases, with 12 bases between. The germline gives CDR1 LGHNT, CDR2 FRNRAP. DNA for the CDR3: TGTGCTAGTGCTCCTGGACAAGCCTACAATGAGCAGTTCTTC. This gives the protein CASAPGQAYNEQFF.

The J gene is TRBJ2-3, the V gene TRBV9, with 10 bases aligning to TRBD1. The CDR3 length is 17 residues. Germline CDR1 reads SGDLS; CDR2 reads YYNGEE. Trimming at V came to 4 bases and at J to 0 bases, leaving 8 bases not matched to a gene. The CDR3 spells CASSSRTGGYSTDTQYF. CDR3 nucleotides: TGTGCCAGCAGCTCCCGGACAGGGGGATACAGCACAGATACGCAGTATTTT.

The chain couples TRBV19 to TRBJ2-1; possibly TRBD2 for D (6 bases). The CDR3 loop spans 14 amino acids. Per germline, CDR1 LNHDA and CDR2 SQIVND (reference sequence). V lost 2 bases to trimming and J lost 7 bases, with 12 bases between them. CDR3 region: CASSIPTSQNEQFF. CDR3 bases: TGTGCCAGTAGTATACCGACTAGTCAGAATGAGCAGTTCTTC.

The CDR3 bases are TGTGCCAGCAGCCCCAGGGTGTACGAGCAGTACTTC. The encoded protein is CASSPRVYEQYF. V and J are TRBV5-8 and TRBJ2-7; D might be TRBD1 (5 bases). The ends were cut back, 4 bases at V and 4 bases at J, with 9 bases in the middle. The CDR3 has 12 residues. Germline-derived CDR1 and CDR2 are SGHTS and YDEGEE.

A few counts support this clone. V usage is TRBV4-3 and J usage is TRBJ2-2, with TRBD1 matching 7 bases. CDR1 and CDR2 from the germline V gene are LGHNA and YSLEER. This CDR3 is 16 amino acids long. V lost 0 bases to trimming and J lost 6 bases; unmatched junction nucleotides: 7. CDR3: CASSQDLRQGAGELFF. For the CDR3, the DNA is TGCGCCAGCAGCCAAGATCTTAGGCAGGGGGCCGGGGAGCTGTTTTTT.